This TCR beta chain was sequenced for a study of T cells in Graves' hyperthyroidism and ophthalmopathy. Amplification yielded TCR beta CDR3 regions, with RNA transcripts as the source. The HTBI set primed first-round TCR CDR3 RT-PCR. TCRdb reprocessed the multiplex PCR reads with MiXCR, giving one entry per CDR3 protein. The sample includes roughly 720,000 distinct CDR3 sequences, 15% to 20% of them seen just once. The trim removed 5 bases at V and 2 bases at J, leaving 4 bases unmatched. CDR3 length: 15 amino acids. Study-wide results and limits: Researchers report that a 13 V-J model separated ophthalmopathy from stable hyperthyroidism. In blood, most of the thyroid clonotypes expanded above 0.001 were also present.

This clonotype was picked up many times. Its specificity is not known. What was sequenced was blood. The clonotype was recovered from a man aged 45-60 years with Graves' hyperthyroidism. The chain joins TRBV12-3 or TRBV12-4 to TRBJ1-5; TRBD1 agrees at 9 bases. CDR3 protein: CASSVTGGGNQPQHF. For the CDR3, the DNA is TGTGCCAGCAGTGTGACAGGGGGTGGCAATCAGCCCCAGCATTTT.